These 3 T cell receptor beta chains share one sample of origin, sequenced in a study of T cell changes during pregnancy in multiple sclerosis. TCRdb's table, derived via immunoSEQ multiplex PCR, lists solely in-frame clones and lacks some. This sample has 55,000 to 70,000 clones, with approximately 90% found just once. Source: peripheral blood, taken in the second trimester of pregnancy. All receptors derive from a female donor in good health, enrolled as a control in a pregnancy study.

This clone was counted once. The chain has TRBV4-1 and TRBJ2-5; 9 bases are a match to TRBD1. V lost 1 base to trimming and J lost 4 bases; unmatched junction nucleotides: 4. The CDR3 covers 15 residues. Per germline, CDR1 MGHRA and CDR2 YSYEKL. The CDR3 reads CASSQGDRDRETQYF. The CDR3 DNA reads TGCGCCAGCAGCCAAGGGGACAGGGATAGAGAGACCCAGTACTTC.

A single count supports this clone. The V gene is TRBV28, the J gene TRBJ2-1, with 8 bases aligning to TRBD2. J was trimmed by 5 bases and V by 5 bases; bases with no gene match: 8. Germline assignment: CDR1 MDHEN and CDR2 SYDVKM. The CDR3 is 15 amino acids. CDR3 region: CASSILAEDHNEQFF. The CDR3 DNA reads as TGTGCCAGCAGTATACTAGCGGAGGATCACAATGAGCAGTTCTTC.

The rearrangement links TRBV7-2 to TRBJ2-7; 15 bases line up with TRBD2. There are 15 residues in the CDR3. Germline-derived CDR1 and CDR2 are SGHTA and FQGNSA. Germline trimming cut 4 bases from V and 3 bases from J; bases unmatched to any gene: 1. CDR3 DNA: TGTGCCAGCAGCTGGGGACTAGCGGGGGGCTACGAGCAGTACTTC. This gives the protein CASSWGLAGGYEQYF.